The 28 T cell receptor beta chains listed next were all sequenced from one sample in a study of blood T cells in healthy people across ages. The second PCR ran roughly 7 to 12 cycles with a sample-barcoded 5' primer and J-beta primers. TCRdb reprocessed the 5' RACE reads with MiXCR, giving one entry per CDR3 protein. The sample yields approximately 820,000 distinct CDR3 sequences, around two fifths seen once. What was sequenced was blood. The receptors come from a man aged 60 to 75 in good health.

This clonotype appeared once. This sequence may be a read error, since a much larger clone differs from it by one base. The CDR3 nucleotides read TGTGTCAGCAGCCCCGACAGACACGAGCAGTACTTC. Translated, it gives CVSSPDRHEQYF. V is TRBV3-1 and J is TRBJ2-4; a possible D gene is TRBD1 (5 bases). The J call may be incorrect, as the DNA end agrees better with TRBJ2-7. There are 12 residues in the CDR3. Germline-derived CDR1 and CDR2 are LGHDT and YNNKEL (reference sequence).

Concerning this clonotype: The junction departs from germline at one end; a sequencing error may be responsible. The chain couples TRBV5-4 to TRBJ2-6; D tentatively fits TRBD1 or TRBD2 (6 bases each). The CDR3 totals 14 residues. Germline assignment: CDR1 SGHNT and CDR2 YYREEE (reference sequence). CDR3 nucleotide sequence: TGTGCCAGCAAGTCGGGGGCTGGGTCCAACGTCCTGACTTTC. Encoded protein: CASKSGAGSNVLTF.

CDR3 nucleotides: TGTGCCATCAGTGAGTCGCTACTTCAAGAGACCCAGTACTTC. This translates into CAISESLLQETQYF. The rearrangement uses TRBV10-3 and TRBJ2-5, with D uncertain. The germline V gene encodes CDR1 ENHRY and CDR2 SYGVKD. V shed 0 bases and J shed 2 bases, with 7 bases lying between them. The CDR3 sequence is 14 residues long.

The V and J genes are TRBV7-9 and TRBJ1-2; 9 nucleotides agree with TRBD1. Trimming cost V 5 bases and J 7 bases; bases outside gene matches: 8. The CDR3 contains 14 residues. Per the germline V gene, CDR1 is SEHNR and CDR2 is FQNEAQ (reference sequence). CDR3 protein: CASSGRGQGSGYTF. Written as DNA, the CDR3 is TGTGCCAGCAGCGGCAGGGGACAGGGATCTGGCTACACCTTC.

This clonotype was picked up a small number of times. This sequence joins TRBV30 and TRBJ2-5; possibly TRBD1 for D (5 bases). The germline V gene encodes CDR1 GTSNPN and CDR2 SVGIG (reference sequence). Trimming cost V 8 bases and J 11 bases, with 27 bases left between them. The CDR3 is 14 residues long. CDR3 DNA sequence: TGTGCCCTCTCTAACGGACAAGCCCGGGTGGGGCAGTACTTC. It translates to CALSNGQARVGQYF.

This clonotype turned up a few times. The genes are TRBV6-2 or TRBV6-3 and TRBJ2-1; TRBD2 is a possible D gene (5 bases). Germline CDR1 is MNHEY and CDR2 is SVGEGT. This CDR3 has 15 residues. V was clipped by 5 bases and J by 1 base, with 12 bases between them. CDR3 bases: TGTGCCAGCAGTCCTTGGCGGGTTTCCTACAATGAGCAGTTCTTC. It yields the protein CASSPWRVSYNEQFF.

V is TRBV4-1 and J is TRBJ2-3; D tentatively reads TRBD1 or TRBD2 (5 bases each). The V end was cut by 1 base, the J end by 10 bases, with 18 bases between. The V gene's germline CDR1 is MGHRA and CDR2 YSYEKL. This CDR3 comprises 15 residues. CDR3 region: CASSQVTGAAYPQYF. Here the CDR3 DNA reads TGCGCCAGCAGCCAAGTAACCGGGGCCGCTTACCCGCAGTATTTT.

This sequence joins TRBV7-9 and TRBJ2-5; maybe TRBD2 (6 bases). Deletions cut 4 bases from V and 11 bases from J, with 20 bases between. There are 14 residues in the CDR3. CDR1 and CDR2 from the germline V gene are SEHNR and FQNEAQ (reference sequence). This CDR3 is CASSSPGLRLEQYF. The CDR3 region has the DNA TGTGCCAGCAGCTCACCGGGACTTCGCCTTGAGCAGTACTTC. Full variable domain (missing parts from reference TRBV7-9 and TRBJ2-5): DTGVSQNPRHKITKRGQNVTFRCDPISEHNRLYWYRQTLGQGPEFLTYFQNEAQLEKSRLLSDRFSAERPKGSFSTLEIQRTEQGDSAMYLCASSSPGLRLEQYFGPGTRLLVL.

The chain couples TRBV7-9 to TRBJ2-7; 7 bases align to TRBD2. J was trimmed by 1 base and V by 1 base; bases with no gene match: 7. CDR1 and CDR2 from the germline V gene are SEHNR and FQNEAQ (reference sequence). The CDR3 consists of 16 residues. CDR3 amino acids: CASSLGQGRASYEQYF. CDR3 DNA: TGTGCCAGCAGCTTAGGGCAAGGGAGGGCGTCCTACGAGCAGTACTTC.

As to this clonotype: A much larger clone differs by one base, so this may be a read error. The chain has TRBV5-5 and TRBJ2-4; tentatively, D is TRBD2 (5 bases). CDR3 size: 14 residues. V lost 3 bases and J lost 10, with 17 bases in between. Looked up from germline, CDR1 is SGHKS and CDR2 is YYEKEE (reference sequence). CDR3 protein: CASSSPQDGIIQYF. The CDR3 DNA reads TGTGCCAGCAGCTCACCCCAGGACGGGATTATTCAGTACTTC.

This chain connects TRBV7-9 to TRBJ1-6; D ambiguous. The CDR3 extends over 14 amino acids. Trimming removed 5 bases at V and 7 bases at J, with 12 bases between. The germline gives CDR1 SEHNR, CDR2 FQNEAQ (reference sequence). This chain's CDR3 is CASSHTEENSPLHF. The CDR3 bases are TGTGCCAGCAGCCACACAGAGGAAAATTCACCCCTCCACTTT.

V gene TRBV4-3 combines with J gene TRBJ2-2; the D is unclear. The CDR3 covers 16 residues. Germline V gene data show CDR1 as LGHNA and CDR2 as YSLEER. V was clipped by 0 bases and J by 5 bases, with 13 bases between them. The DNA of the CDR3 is TGCGCCAGCAGCCAAGATTGGAACAGCTATACCGGGGAGCTGTTTTTT. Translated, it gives CASSQDWNSYTGELFF.

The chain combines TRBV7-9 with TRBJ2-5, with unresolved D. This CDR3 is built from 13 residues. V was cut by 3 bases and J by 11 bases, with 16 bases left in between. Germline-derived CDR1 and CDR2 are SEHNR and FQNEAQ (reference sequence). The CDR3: CASSFKPTDEQYF. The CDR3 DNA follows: TGTGCCAGCAGCTTTAAACCCACAGATGAGCAGTACTTC.

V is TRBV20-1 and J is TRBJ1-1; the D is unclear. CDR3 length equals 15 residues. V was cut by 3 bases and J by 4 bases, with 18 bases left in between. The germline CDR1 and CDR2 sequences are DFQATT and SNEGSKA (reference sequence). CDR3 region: CSASAPPGRRTEAFF. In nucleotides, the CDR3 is TGCAGTGCTAGTGCCCCGCCGGGCCGGCGCACTGAAGCTTTCTTT.

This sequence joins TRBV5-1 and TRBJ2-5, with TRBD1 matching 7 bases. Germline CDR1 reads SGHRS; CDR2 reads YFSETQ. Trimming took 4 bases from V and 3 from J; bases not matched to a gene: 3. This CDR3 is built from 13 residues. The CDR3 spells CASSHGTEETQYF. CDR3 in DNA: TGCGCCAGCAGCCACGGGACAGAAGAGACCCAGTACTTC.

CDR3 coding DNA: TGTGCCAGCAGTGCGACCCGGGGGGGCCTCCCCATACGCAATGAGCAGTACTTC. As protein: CASSATRGGLPIRNEQYF. The chain couples TRBV28 to TRBJ2-7, with 8 nucleotides matching TRBD2. The germline V gene has CDR1 MDHEN and CDR2 SYDVKM. The CDR3 runs to 18 residues. Trimming removed 5 bases from V and 7 bases from J; junction bases left unmatched: 22.

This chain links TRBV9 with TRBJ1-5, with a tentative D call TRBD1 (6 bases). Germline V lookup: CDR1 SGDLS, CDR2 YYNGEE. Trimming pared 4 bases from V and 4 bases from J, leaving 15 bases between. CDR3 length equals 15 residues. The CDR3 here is CASSPQTGLNQPQHF. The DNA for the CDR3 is TGTGCCAGCAGCCCGCAGACAGGTCTAAATCAGCCCCAGCATTTT.

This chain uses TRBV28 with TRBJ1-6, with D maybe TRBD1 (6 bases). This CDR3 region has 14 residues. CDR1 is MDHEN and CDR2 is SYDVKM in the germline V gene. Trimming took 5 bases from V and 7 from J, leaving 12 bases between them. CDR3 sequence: CASSATGLNSPLHF. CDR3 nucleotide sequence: TGTGCCAGCAGTGCTACAGGGTTGAATTCACCCCTCCACTTT. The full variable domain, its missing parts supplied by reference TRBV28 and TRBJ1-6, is DVKVTQSSRYLVKRTGEKVFLECVQDMDHENMFWYRQDPGLGLRLIYFSYDVKMKEKGDIPEGYSVSREKKERFSLILESASTNQTSMYLCASSATGLNSPLHFGNGTRLTVT.

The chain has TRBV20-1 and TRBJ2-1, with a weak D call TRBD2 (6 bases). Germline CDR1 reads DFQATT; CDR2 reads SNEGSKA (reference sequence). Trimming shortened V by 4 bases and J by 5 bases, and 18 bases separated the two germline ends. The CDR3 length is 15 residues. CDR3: CSAKRGTAPDNEQFF. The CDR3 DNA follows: TGCAGTGCTAAAAGAGGGACTGCACCAGACAATGAGCAGTTCTTC.

The CDR3 region has the DNA TGTGCCATCGACAGGGGTTCCATCAGTGAAGCTTTCTTT. It yields the protein CAIDRGSISEAFF. The V and J genes are TRBV6-1 and TRBJ1-1; the match to TRBD1 covers 8 bases. This CDR3 spans 13 amino acids. V shed 10 bases and J 7 bases; nucleotides not matched to a gene: 11. Per the germline V gene, CDR1 is MNHNS and CDR2 is SASEGT.

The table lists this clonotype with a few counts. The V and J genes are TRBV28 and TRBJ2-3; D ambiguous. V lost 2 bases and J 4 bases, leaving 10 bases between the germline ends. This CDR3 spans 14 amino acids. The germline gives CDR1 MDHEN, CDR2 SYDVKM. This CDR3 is CASSLGQFSDTQYF. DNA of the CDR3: TGTGCCAGCAGTTTAGGGCAGTTCTCAGATACGCAGTATTTT. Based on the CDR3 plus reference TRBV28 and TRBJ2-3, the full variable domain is DVKVTQSSRYLVKRTGEKVFLECVQDMDHENMFWYRQDPGLGLRLIYFSYDVKMKEKGDIPEGYSVSREKKERFSLILESASTNQTSMYLCASSLGQFSDTQYFGPGTRLTVL.

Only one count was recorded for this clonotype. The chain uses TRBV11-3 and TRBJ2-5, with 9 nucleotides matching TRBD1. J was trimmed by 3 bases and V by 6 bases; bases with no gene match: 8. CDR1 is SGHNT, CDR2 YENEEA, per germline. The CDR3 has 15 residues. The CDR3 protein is CASSKETGGEETQYF. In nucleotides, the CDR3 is TGTGCCAGCAGTAAAGAAACAGGGGGCGAAGAGACCCAGTACTTC.

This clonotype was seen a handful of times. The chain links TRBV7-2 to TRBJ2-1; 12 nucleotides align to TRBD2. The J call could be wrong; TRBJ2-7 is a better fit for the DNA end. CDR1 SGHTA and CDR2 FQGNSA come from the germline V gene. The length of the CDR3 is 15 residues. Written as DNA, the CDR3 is TGTGCCAGCAGTCCTAGCGGGGGGGCGTACAATGAGCAGTACTTC. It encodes CASSPSGGAYNEQYF.

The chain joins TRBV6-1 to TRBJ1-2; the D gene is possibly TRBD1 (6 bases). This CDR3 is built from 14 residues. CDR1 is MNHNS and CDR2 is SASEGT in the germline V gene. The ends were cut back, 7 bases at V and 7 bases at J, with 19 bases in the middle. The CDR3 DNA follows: TGTGCCAGCACCCGAACACACAAGACAGGTGGCTACACCTTC. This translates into CASTRTHKTGGYTF.

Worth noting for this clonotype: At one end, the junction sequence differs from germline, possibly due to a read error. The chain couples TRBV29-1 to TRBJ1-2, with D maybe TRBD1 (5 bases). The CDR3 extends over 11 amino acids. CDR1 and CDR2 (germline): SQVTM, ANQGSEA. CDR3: CSDTTVYGHTF. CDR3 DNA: TGCAGCGATACGACAGTCTATGGCCACACCTTC.

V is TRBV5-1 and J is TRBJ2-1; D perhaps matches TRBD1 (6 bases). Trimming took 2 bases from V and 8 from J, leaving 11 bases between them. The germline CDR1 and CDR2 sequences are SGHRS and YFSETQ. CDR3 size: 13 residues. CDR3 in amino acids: CASSFGQSDEQFF. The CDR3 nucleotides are TGCGCCAGCAGCTTCGGACAGTCGGATGAGCAGTTCTTC.

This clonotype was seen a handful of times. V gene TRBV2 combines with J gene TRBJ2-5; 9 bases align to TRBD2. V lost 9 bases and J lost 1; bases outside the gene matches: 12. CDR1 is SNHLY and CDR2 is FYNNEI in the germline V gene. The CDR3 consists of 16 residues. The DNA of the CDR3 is TGTGCCAGATCTAGCGGGGACCCCATAATCCAAGAGACCCAGTACTTC. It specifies CARSSGDPIIQETQYF.

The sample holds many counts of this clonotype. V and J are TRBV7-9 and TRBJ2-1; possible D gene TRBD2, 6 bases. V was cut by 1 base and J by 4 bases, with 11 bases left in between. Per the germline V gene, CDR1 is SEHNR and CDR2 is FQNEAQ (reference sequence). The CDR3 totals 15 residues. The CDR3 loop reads CASSLDRGGYNEQFF. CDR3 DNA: TGTGCCAGCAGCTTAGACCGCGGAGGGTACAATGAGCAGTTCTTC.